This TCR beta chain was observed in a study of T cell responses to AZD1222 COVID-19 vaccine. As to this clone: Its target is unknown.

Findings of the study overall: Researchers took repertoire samples only after the peak T cell response had come.

Sequenced by immunoSEQ multiplex PCR; TCRdb stores in-frame clones only, minus some. The sample includes some 170,000 clones, 85% to 90% of them seen just once. With 0 bases clipped from V and 5 bases from J, the junction kept 14 bases outside the gene matches. CDR1 is MGHDK, CDR2 SYGVNS, per germline. The CDR3 length is 18 residues. This TCR was recovered from an adult in good health. The chain recombines TRBV25-1 with TRBJ2-5; 8 nucleotides line up with TRBD1. This specimen was peripheral blood, taken on day 0 of AZD1222 vaccination. The CDR3 sequence is CASSEYQTGTGFQETQYF. For the CDR3, the DNA is TGTGCCAGCAGTGAATACCAAACCGGGACAGGATTCCAGGAGACCCAGTACTTC.